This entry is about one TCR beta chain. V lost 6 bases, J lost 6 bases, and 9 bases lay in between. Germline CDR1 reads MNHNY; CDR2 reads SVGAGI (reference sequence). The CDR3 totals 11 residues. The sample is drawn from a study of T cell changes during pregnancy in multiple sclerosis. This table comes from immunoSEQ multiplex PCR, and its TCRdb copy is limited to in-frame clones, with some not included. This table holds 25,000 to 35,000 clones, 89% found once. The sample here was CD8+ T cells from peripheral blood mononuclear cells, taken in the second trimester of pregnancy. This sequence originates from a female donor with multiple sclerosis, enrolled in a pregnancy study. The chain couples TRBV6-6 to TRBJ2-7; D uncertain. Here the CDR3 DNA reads TGTGCCAGCAGCCACACAGCCGAGCAGTACTTC. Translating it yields CASSHTAEQYF.